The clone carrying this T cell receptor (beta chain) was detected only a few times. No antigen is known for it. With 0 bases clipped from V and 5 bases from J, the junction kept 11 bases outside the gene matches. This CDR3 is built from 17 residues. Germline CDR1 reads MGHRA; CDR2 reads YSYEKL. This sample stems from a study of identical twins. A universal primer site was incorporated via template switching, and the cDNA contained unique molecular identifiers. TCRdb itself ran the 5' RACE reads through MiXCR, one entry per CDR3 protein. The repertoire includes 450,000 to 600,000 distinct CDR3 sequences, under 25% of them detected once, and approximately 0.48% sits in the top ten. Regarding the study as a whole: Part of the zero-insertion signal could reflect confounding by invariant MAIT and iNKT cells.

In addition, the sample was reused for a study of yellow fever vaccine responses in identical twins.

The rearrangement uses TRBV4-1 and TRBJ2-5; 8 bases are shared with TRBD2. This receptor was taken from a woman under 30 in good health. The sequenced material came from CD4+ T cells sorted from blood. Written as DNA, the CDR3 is TGCGCCAGCAGCCAAGATCGGGGGGGCGATACGCCGGAGACCCAGTACTTC. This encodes CASSQDRGGDTPETQYF.